This T cell receptor (beta chain) was obtained from a study of T cell repertoires in cytomegalovirus infection. Across the whole study: Indications of both CMV infection and matching HLA type were provided by public TCR beta signatures.

The study, taken as a whole, reports: Identification of carriers of CMV plus the relevant HLA was achieved through cumulative public TCR beta family frequency. Clonotypes of TCR beta that were HLA-C-restricted and CMV-specific dominated the ex vivo response.

TCRdb reanalysed the reads using MiXCR and keeps one entry per CDR3 protein. The data show hundreds of thousands of distinct CDR3 sequences, 18% seen once. This clonotype was seen repeatedly, ten times or more. What it recognizes is unknown. The CDR3 sequence is 14 residues long. Germline CDR1 is SGHVS and CDR2 is FQNEAQ. With 5 bases removed from V and 5 bases from J, the gap between germline ends came to 13 bases. The chain links TRBV7-8 to TRBJ2-1; D possibly corresponds to TRBD1 (6 bases). Sequenced input: PBMCs. This receptor was taken from a human donor in good health (CMV status not recorded). Some clones in this sample may be carry-over from other donors' samples. The CDR3 spells CASSPEGQNNEQFF. Written as DNA, the CDR3 is TGTGCCAGCAGCCCCGAGGGACAAAACAATGAGCAGTTCTTC. Complete variable domain (other parts from reference TRBV7-8 and TRBJ2-1): GAGVSQSPRYKVAKRGQDVALRCDPISGHVSLFWYQQALGQGPEFLTYFQNEAQLDKSGLPSDRFFAERPEGSVSTLKIQRTQQEDSAVYLCASSPEGQNNEQFFGPGTRLTVL.